These T cell receptor beta chains were read from a single sample in a study of cytomegalovirus exposure and HLA in healthy donors. Produced via immunoSEQ multiplex PCR; TCRdb's table is partial and in-frame only. This repertoire shows around 61,000 clones, roughly 90% found once; its top ten account for around 1.5%. The sample comprised PBMCs. The receptor source for this set is a man aged 25-45 years in good health and CMV-seropositive. CDR3s include the opening cysteine and the closing phenylalanine or tryptophan. The order of the fields is D gene, clone size, V gene, J gene, CDR3 DNA, CDR3 protein. A D gene is named only where the DNA matches it firmly. Part of the rows lack a size; the others show once, few, many or a class for expanded clones.

.	.	TRBV6-5	TRBJ1-5	TGTGCCAGCAGTAGATTTGACAAGCAGCCCCAGCATTTT	CASSRFDKQPQHF
TRBD2	.	TRBV29-1	TRBJ2-3	TGCAGCGTTTCCACTAGCGGGGCTACAGATACGCAGTATTTT	CSVSTSGATDTQYF
TRBD1	.	TRBV30	TRBJ1-1	TGTGCCTGGGGGGACAGGGAGAACACTGAAGCTTTCTTT	CAWGDRENTEAFF
.	.	TRBV11-3	TRBJ2-2	TGTGCCAGCAGACCGAACAGGGAGGGCGGGGAGCTGTTTTTT	CASRPNREGGELFF
.	.	TRBV7-6	TRBJ2-5	TGTGCCAGTTACGAGCCAGGGCAAGAGACCCAGTACTTC	CASYEPGQETQYF
.	.	TRBV11-3	TRBJ2-1	TGTGCCAGCAGCTTCGACGCCGAGAGGAATGAGCAGTTCTTC	CASSFDAERNEQFF
TRBD1	.	TRBV29-1	TRBJ2-3	TGCAGCGTTGAAGGGACAGGGGGAAGGGTAGATACGCAGTATTTT	CSVEGTGGRVDTQYF
.	once	TRBV27	TRBJ1-1	TGTGCCAGCAGAACTGGGCCCACTGAAGCTTTCTTT	CASRTGPTEAFF
.	.	TRBV9	TRBJ2-7	TGTGCCAGCAGCGTAGCTGGGCAGGGGTTCGGCGAGCAGTACTTC	CASSVAGQGFGEQYF
TRBD1	.	TRBV5-1	TRBJ1-5	TGCGCCAGCAGCCAGAACCGGGACAGGGCATCAGATCAGCCCCAGCATTTT	CASSQNRDRASDQPQHF
TRBD1	.	TRBV29-1	TRBJ2-5	TGCAGCGTTGACCCCGGGACAGGGAAAGAGACCCAGTACTTC	CSVDPGTGKETQYF
TRBD1	.	TRBV29-1	TRBJ2-5	TGCAGCGTCCGACAGGGCCAAGAGACCCAGTACTTC	CSVRQGQETQYF
.	.	TRBV19	TRBJ1-6	TGTGCCAGTAGCCTAAAAGAGGGGGGGTCACCCCTCCACTTT	CASSLKEGGSPLHF
.	few	TRBV6-6	TRBJ1-3	TGTGCCAGCAGGGACTCTAGCTCTGGAAACACCATATATTTT	CASRDSSSGNTIYF
.	.	TRBV15	TRBJ2-7	TGTGCCACCAGCGACGGGACGTCTAGCGGAGGGGGCTACGAGCAGTACTTC	CATSDGTSSGGGYEQYF
.	.	TRBV7-9	TRBJ2-1	TGTGCCAGCAGCAAGAGGGCCTTAGACTACAATGAGCAGTTCTTC	CASSKRALDYNEQFF
TRBD1	.	TRBV12-5	TRBJ1-5	TGTGCTAGTGGTTTGAGAGGGGGCGGGAATCAGCCCCAGCATTTT	CASGLRGGGNQPQHF
.	.	TRBV4-1	TRBJ2-7	TGCGCCAGCAGCCAAGGTCTCGGGGATCCCTACGAGCAGTACTTC	CASSQGLGDPYEQYF
.	.	TRBV21-1	TRBJ1-1	TGTGCCAGCAGCAACCGGGACAGGGCTGAGGGTGGGACTGAAGCTTTCTTT	CASSNRDRAEGGTEAFF
.	.	TRBV5-1	TRBJ1-4	TGCGCCAGCAGCTCTCTGACAGGAAGCGAAAAACTGTTTTTT	CASSSLTGSEKLFF
TRBD2	.	TRBV6-1	TRBJ2-7	TGTGCCACCACGGGGACTAGCGGGACCTACGAGCAGTACTTC	CATTGTSGTYEQYF
TRBD2	.	TRBV28	TRBJ2-7	TGTGCCAGCAGTCCTCAAGGGACTAGGAGTTACGAGCAGTACTTC	CASSPQGTRSYEQYF
.	.	TRBV4-1	TRBJ2-4	TGCGCCAGCAGCCAAGAAGAGAACAGGGACATTCAGTACTTC	CASSQEENRDIQYF
.	.	TRBV5-6	TRBJ2-5	TGTGCCAGCAGTTGGGACTTTCAGGCCCAGTACTTC	CASSWDFQAQYF
TRBD1	once	TRBV10-1	TRBJ2-5	TGCGCCAGCAGTGAGTCTGGCAGGGGGGAGACCCAGTACTTC	CASSESGRGETQYF
TRBD2	.	TRBV10-3	TRBJ2-1	TGTGCCAGTAACCCAGCGGGAGCAAGGAATGAGCAGTTCTTC	CASNPAGARNEQFF
.	.	TRBV18	TRBJ2-2	TGTGCCAGCTCACCTAATAAAGCAGGGGAGACCGGGGAGCTGTTTTTT	CASSPNKAGETGELFF
TRBD2	.	TRBV9	TRBJ2-1	TGTGCCAGCAGCGCTGGCGGGGCGGGAGGGCATGAGCAGTTCTTC	CASSAGGAGGHEQFF
.	.	TRBV7-3	TRBJ1-2	TGTGCCAGCAGCTTAGGGGCGGGGGGCCGATGGTATGGCTACACCTTC	CASSLGAGGRWYGYTF
.	.	TRBV11-3	TRBJ2-3	TGTGCCAGCAGCTTAGGTACAGGGACAGATACGCAGTATTTT	CASSLGTGTDTQYF
.	.	TRBV7-9	TRBJ1-2	TGTGCCAGCAGCTTAGAAAATAGAGGCTACACCTTC	CASSLENRGYTF
.	once	TRBV7-9	TRBJ2-1	TGTGCCAGCAGCTTATCTAGCATCAATGAGCAGTTCTTC	CASSLSSINEQFF
.	.	TRBV4-1	TRBJ2-1	TGCGCCAGCGGGCTAGGGGTAAACAATGAGCAGTTCTTC	CASGLGVNNEQFF
.	.	TRBV25-1	TRBJ2-7	TGTGCCAGCAGTGAATTTGGGGAGAACCCCGAGCAGTACTTC	CASSEFGENPEQYF
TRBD1	.	TRBV7-9	TRBJ1-3	TGTGCCAGCAGCCCTCCGGGACAGAAAGGAAACACCATATATTTT	CASSPPGQKGNTIYF
.	.	TRBV28	TRBJ2-1	TGTGCCAGCAGTTTAATACTAGCAACCTACAATGAGCAGTTCTTC	CASSLILATYNEQFF
TRBD2	.	TRBV7-6	TRBJ2-3	TGTGCCAGCAGCTCTACTAGCGGGAGGGGGAATACGCAGTATTTT	CASSSTSGRGNTQYF
.	once	TRBV19	TRBJ1-1	TGTGCCAGTAGGCTAGACAGGAACACTGAAGCTTTCTTT	CASRLDRNTEAFF
TRBD2	.	TRBV28	TRBJ2-1	TGTGCCAGCAGAAACCCGACTAGCGGGAGGCCCCCCTACAATGAGCAGTTCTTC	CASRNPTSGRPPYNEQFF
.	.	TRBV19	TRBJ2-1	TGTGCCAGTAGTATAGTGGATAGGGGCCACTCCTACAATGAGCAGTTCTTC	CASSIVDRGHSYNEQFF
.	.	TRBV28	TRBJ2-5	TGTGCCAGCAGTTTACCCGAAGAGACCCAGTACTTC	CASSLPEETQYF
.	.	TRBV6-6	TRBJ1-5	TGTGCCAGCTTTCCGGGACAACGCAATCAGCCCCAGCATTTT	CASFPGQRNQPQHF
TRBD2	few	TRBV5-1	TRBJ2-2	TGCGCCAGCAGCCCGGGGGGAGACACCGGGGAGCTGTTTTTT	CASSPGGDTGELFF
TRBD1	.	TRBV27	TRBJ2-7	TGTGCCAGCACCACGACAGGGGGTAAGGGCTCCTACGAGCAGTACTTC	CASTTTGGKGSYEQYF
TRBD1	.	TRBV5-1	TRBJ2-7	TGCGCCAGCAGCTGGTCCGGACAGGGGGGGGAACGCGAGCAGTACTTC	CASSWSGQGGEREQYF
TRBD2	.	TRBV5-4	TRBJ2-2	TGTGCCAGCAGCTTATTGGGGGGGAGAACCGGGGAGCTGTTTTTT	CASSLLGGRTGELFF
.	medium-sized	TRBV11-2	TRBJ2-7	TGTGCCAGCAGCTTAGACCTAGGGGGTTACGAGCAGTACTTC	CASSLDLGGYEQYF
.	.	TRBV5-1	TRBJ2-1	TGCGCCAGCAGCTTGATGGCGGCGAACAATGAGCAGTTCTTC	CASSLMAANNEQFF
TRBD2	.	TRBV29-1	TRBJ2-7	TGCAGCGTTGAAGATCGAGCGGGAGGGGCCTACGAGCAGTACTTC	CSVEDRAGGAYEQYF
.	.	TRBV6-6	TRBJ1-1	TGTGCCAGCAGTTACAACAGGGTGAACACTGAAGCTTTCTTT	CASSYNRVNTEAFF
TRBD1	.	TRBV29-1	TRBJ2-7	TGCAGCGTTGCAAAGGGGACAGGGAACTACGAGCAGTACTTC	CSVAKGTGNYEQYF
.	.	TRBV30	TRBJ2-3	TGTGCCTGGAGTGTACGTAACTCGCCGAGGGATACGCAGTATTTT	CAWSVRNSPRDTQYF
TRBD2	once	TRBV9	TRBJ2-3	TGTGCCAGCAGCCCGAGAAGCGGGACTAGCACAGATACGCAGTATTTT	CASSPRSGTSTDTQYF
TRBD1	.	TRBV5-1	TRBJ1-1	TGCGCCAGCAGCTTCCTGGACAGGGGTGATGAAGCTTTCTTT	CASSFLDRGDEAFF
.	.	TRBV21-1	TRBJ2-7	.	CASSWGRGSYEQYF
.	.	TRBV11-2	TRBJ1-1	TGTGCCAGCCGACTTGCCCCCTCGGGGCGGGGTGCTTTCTTT	CASRLAPSGRGAFF
TRBD1	.	TRBV7-9	TRBJ1-1	TGTGCCAGCAGCTCGCGGACAGGGACGAACACTGAAGCTTTCTTT	CASSSRTGTNTEAFF
TRBD2	.	TRBV15	TRBJ2-3	TGTGCCACCAGCAGAAGGACTAGCGGTAGCACAGATACGCAGTATTTT	CATSRRTSGSTDTQYF
.	.	TRBV6-5	TRBJ1-2	TGTGCCAGCAGTTCGACAAGCCTCGGCTATGGCTACACCTTC	CASSSTSLGYGYTF
.	.	TRBV5-6	TRBJ2-7	TGTGCCAGCAGCTTCCCAGGGGATAGCTCCTACGAGCAGTACTTC	CASSFPGDSSYEQYF